Shown below are 14 T cell receptor beta chains from a single sample sequenced in a study of cytomegalovirus exposure and HLA in healthy donors. Both 60 Vbeta primers and 13 Jbeta primers went into the PCR. TCRdb keeps only in-frame clones here, not all; method: immunoSEQ multiplex PCR. The sample has about 140,000 clones; over 80% are singletons. The sample taken for sequencing was PBMCs. The receptors stem from a female donor in good health and CMV-seronegative.

In its sample, this clone was seen a few times. This chain links TRBV27 with TRBJ2-5, with 7 nucleotides matching TRBD2. V gave up 1 base and J gave up 5 bases; unmatched junction bases: 7. From germline, CDR1 is MNHEY and CDR2 SMNVEV (reference sequence). This CDR3 comprises 15 residues. CDR3 sequence (DNA): TGTGCCAGCAGTTTATTTGGGACTACCACGGAGACCCAGTACTTC. Protein: CASSLFGTTTETQYF.

This clone was counted a single time. The V gene is TRBV19, the J gene TRBJ1-1; the D is unclear. The CDR3 loop spans 14 amino acids. The germline gives CDR1 LNHDA, CDR2 SQIVND (reference sequence). V was cut by 1 base and J by 4 bases, with 10 bases left in between. This CDR3 reads CASSIGVGGTEAFF. The DNA for the CDR3 is TGTGCCAGTAGTATAGGGGTTGGCGGCACTGAAGCTTTCTTT.

The chain has TRBV19 and TRBJ2-2; D gene ambiguous. Germline V gene lookup returns CDR1 LNHDA and CDR2 SQIVND (reference sequence). The CDR3 is 13 amino acids. Trimming cost V 6 bases and J 8 bases, with 13 bases left between them. Here the CDR3 DNA reads TGTGCCAGTAGCGAGATCTATCCGGGGGAGCTGTTTTTT. This encodes CASSEIYPGELFF.

This clone has only a few counts. This chain joins TRBV28 and TRBJ2-7; TRBD2 matches 8 bases. The length of the CDR3 is 17 residues. V shed 4 bases, J shed 4 bases, and the junction held 15 bases outside the gene matches. Germline V gene data show CDR1 as MDHEN and CDR2 as SYDVKM. CDR3 sequence reads: CASSSPGKSGSVYEQYF. The DNA for the CDR3 is TGTGCCAGCAGTTCTCCCGGAAAGAGCGGGAGTGTATACGAGCAGTACTTC.

The chain combines TRBV9 with TRBJ1-2, with 9 bases that match TRBD1. This CDR3 region has 15 residues. CDR1 and CDR2 (germline): SGDLS, YYNGEE. V gave up 4 bases and J gave up 8 bases; unmatched junction bases: 12. The CDR3 is CASSPLGQGPFGYTF. The CDR3 nucleotides are TGTGCCAGCAGCCCCTTGGGACAGGGCCCGTTCGGCTACACCTTC. The full variable domain, with the rest looked up from reference TRBV9 and TRBJ1-2, is DSGVTQTPKHLITATGQRVTLRCSPRSGDLSVYWYQQSLDQGLQFLIQYYNGEERAKGNILERFSAQQFPDLHSELNLSSLELGDSALYFCASSPLGQGPFGYTFGSGTRLTVV.

The chain uses TRBV5-1 and TRBJ1-1, with a possible D match to TRBD1 (6 bases). The germline V gene has CDR1 SGHRS and CDR2 YFSETQ. The CDR3 contains 14 residues. Trimming took off 0 bases at V and 4 bases at J, with 10 bases between the two ends. The CDR3 spells CASSLVQGGTEAFF. The CDR3 bases are TGCGCCAGCAGCTTGGTACAGGGTGGCACTGAAGCTTTCTTT.

This sequence joins TRBV14 and TRBJ2-5, with 8 bases identical to TRBD1. Gene TRBJ2-7 matches the end of the DNA better, so the J call may be wrong. CDR3 size: 15 residues. Germline CDR1 is SGHDN and CDR2 is FVKESK. This chain's CDR3 is CASSQVRDRPHEQYF. The CDR3 nucleotides read TGTGCCAGCAGCCAAGTGCGGGACAGGCCCCACGAGCAGTACTTC.

The chain couples TRBV4-2 to TRBJ2-2; D is unclear. Germline V lookup: CDR1 LGHNA, CDR2 YNFKEQ. The CDR3 runs to 14 residues. V shed 1 base and J shed 10 bases, with 13 bases lying between them. CDR3 region: CASSQAESLVELFF. DNA of the CDR3: TGTGCCAGCAGCCAAGCCGAATCTCTAGTGGAGCTGTTTTTT.

V usage is TRBV7-9 and J usage is TRBJ2-7; 8 bases are a match to TRBD1. V trimming: 6 bases; J trimming: 3 bases; junction bases outside the gene matches: 10. The CDR3 is 15 residues long. The V gene's germline CDR1 is SEHNR and CDR2 FQNEAQ (reference sequence). CDR3 in DNA: TGTGCCAGCAGTCCTAGGACAGGGAAGAGCTACGAGCAGTACTTC. Residues: CASSPRTGKSYEQYF.

J is TRBJ2-1 and V is TRBV7-9; 11 nucleotides align to TRBD2. Germline V gene sequence: CDR1 SEHNR, CDR2 FQNEAQ (reference sequence). Trimming at V came to 1 base and at J to 8 bases, leaving 4 bases not matched to a gene. CDR3 size: 15 residues. CDR3 residues: CASSLDTSGSDEQFF. The DNA for the CDR3 is TGTGCCAGCAGCTTAGATACTAGCGGGAGCGATGAGCAGTTCTTC.

The chain couples TRBV2 to TRBJ2-7; 7 bases are shared with TRBD2. CDR1 is SNHLY and CDR2 is FYNNEI in the germline V gene. V was pared by 7 bases and J by 0 bases, with 6 bases of the junction left unmatched. The CDR3 consists of 14 residues. CDR3 DNA sequence: TGTGCCAGCAAACGGGACTATGCCTCCTACGAGCAGTACTTC. It specifies CASKRDYASYEQYF. Based on the CDR3 plus reference TRBV2 and TRBJ2-7, the full variable domain is EPEVTQTPSHQVTQMGQEVILRCVPISNHLYFYWYRQILGQKVEFLVSFYNNEISEKSEIFDDQFSVERPDGSNFTLKIRSTKLEDSAMYFCASKRDYASYEQYFGPGTRLTVT.

The genes are TRBV7-2 and TRBJ1-1; 7 bases agree with TRBD1. Germline loops: CDR1 SGHTA, CDR2 FQGNSA. The V and J ends lost 1 base and 5 bases, in that order; junction bases with no gene match: 4. The CDR3 extends over 14 amino acids. The CDR3 spells CASSLVRGETEAFF. CDR3 sequence (DNA): TGTGCCAGCAGCTTAGTCAGGGGGGAAACTGAAGCTTTCTTT. The variable domain in full, with the rest retrieved from reference TRBV7-2 and TRBJ1-1, is GAGVSQSPSNKVTEKGKDVELRCDPISGHTALYWYRQSLGQGLEFLIYFQGNSAPDKSGLPSDRFSAERTGGSVSTLTIQRTQQEDSAVYLCASSLVRGETEAFFGQGTRLTVV.

The chain joins TRBV27 to TRBJ2-7; D possibly corresponds to TRBD2 (6 bases). The CDR3 runs to 13 residues. V was pared by 1 base and J by 6 bases, with 10 bases between. Germline V gives CDR1 MNHEY, CDR2 SMNVEV (reference sequence). The CDR3 sequence is CASSLYGGAEQYF. DNA of the CDR3: TGTGCCAGCAGTTTATACGGGGGTGCCGAGCAGTACTTC.

The sample holds one count of this clone. This chain uses TRBV27 with TRBJ1-5, with D uncertain. Trimming left V 3 bases short and J 6 bases short, with 15 bases between. Looked up from germline, CDR1 is MNHEY and CDR2 is SMNVEV (reference sequence). CDR3 length: 15 residues. For the CDR3, the DNA is TGTGCCAGCAGTTTGAGATTCACCCCCGGTCAGCCCCAGCATTTT. Its protein product is CASSLRFTPGQPQHF.